The 9 T cell receptor beta chains below all came from one sample that was sequenced in a study of beta chain features in type 1 diabetes. Sequencing targeted expressed TCRB transcripts, as all isolated RNA had been reverse transcribed. Measured with immunoSEQ multiplex PCR; TCRdb has only the in-frame clones, and not every one. The data contain roughly 250,000 clones, around 21% of them seen just once; the ten biggest clones take up 0.028%. Antigens of these TCRs are unknown. General study results and limits: In all four CD4+ subsets, TCRB CDR3 length was significantly, moderately reduced in type 1 diabetes.

Specimen: naive CD4+ T cells from blood. These TCRs come from a woman aged 40 to 50 with type 1 diabetes.

The chain combines TRBV6-5 with TRBJ2-5; weak D call: TRBD1 (7 bases). CDR3 length: 15 residues. Germline CDR1 is MNHEY and CDR2 is SVGAGI. Trimming stripped 5 bases from V and 2 bases from J, with 15 bases between. CDR3 amino acids: CASSPSTGRQETQYF. The DNA for the CDR3 is TGTGCCAGCAGTCCCTCGACAGGGAGGCAAGAGACCCAGTACTTC.

This chain uses TRBV7-3 with TRBJ2-7; 7 bases agree with TRBD2. The V segment lost 3 bases and the J segment 4 bases; nucleotides outside the gene matches: 12. CDR1 is SGHTA, CDR2 FQGTGA, per germline. The CDR3 is 16 amino acids. The CDR3 DNA reads as TGTGCCAGCAGCTTGGGAGGGGAGAGCCCTATTTACGAGCAGTACTTC. Translating it yields CASSLGGESPIYEQYF.

This clone was seen a few times. V usage is TRBV9 and J usage is TRBJ2-1; a weak D match, TRBD1 (5 bases). The V gene's germline CDR1 is SGDLS and CDR2 YYNGEE. The CDR3 is 13 residues long. With 1 base removed from V and 6 bases from J, the gap between germline ends came to 8 bases. CDR3 in DNA: TGTGCCAGCAGCGTACAAGGGGTCAATGAGCAGTTCTTC. This translates into CASSVQGVNEQFF.

The J gene is TRBJ1-1, the V gene TRBV7-9; possibly TRBD1 for D (5 bases). The CDR3 sequence is 13 residues long. Trimming stripped 6 bases from V and 0 bases from J, with 8 bases between. The V gene's germline CDR1 is SEHNR and CDR2 FQNEAQ (reference sequence). CDR3 DNA: TGTGCCAGCAGGACGACAGTGAACACTGAAGCTTTCTTT. Encoded protein: CASRTTVNTEAFF.

This chain joins TRBV4-1 and TRBJ2-5; 7 nucleotides align to TRBD1. The CDR3 is made up of 14 amino acids. The J segment lost 2 bases and the V segment lost 1 base, leaving 1 base of the junction unmatched. Germline V CDR1 and CDR2: MGHRA, YSYEKL. CDR3 coding DNA: TGCGCCAGCAGCCAAGCGGGACAGCAAGAGACCCAGTACTTC. This sequence encodes CASSQAGQQETQYF.

J is TRBJ2-7 and V is TRBV18; 7 nucleotides match TRBD1. Germline CDR1 is KGHSH and CDR2 is LQKENI. V trimming: 6 bases; J trimming: 6 bases; junction bases outside the gene matches: 11. The CDR3 loop spans 14 amino acids. CDR3 amino acids: CASSPGQVNGEQYF. The CDR3 DNA sequence: TGTGCCAGCTCCCCCGGACAGGTGAATGGCGAGCAGTACTTC. Drawing the rest from reference TRBV18 and TRBJ2-7, the complete variable domain is NAGVMQNPRHLVRRRGQEARLRCSPMKGHSHVYWYRQLPEEGLKFMVYLQKENIIDESGMPKERFSAEFPKEGPSILRIQQVVRGDSAAYFCASSPGQVNGEQYFGPGTRLTVT.

This clone has only a few counts. The gene calls are TRBV5-4 and TRBJ2-5, with 10 nucleotides matching TRBD2. CDR1 is SGHNT, CDR2 YYREEE, per germline (reference sequence). This CDR3 is built from 14 residues. Trimming took 2 bases from V and 5 from J; bases not matched to a gene: 3. In nucleotides, the CDR3 is TGTGCCAGCAGCTTCTCGACTAGCGGGGAGACCCAGTACTTC. The encoded protein is CASSFSTSGETQYF. The full variable domain, completed using reference TRBV5-4 and TRBJ2-5, is ETGVTQSPTHLIKTRGQQVTLRCSSQSGHNTVSWYQQALGQGPQFIFQYYREEENGRGNFPPRFSGLQFPNYSSELNVNALELDDSALYLCASSFSTSGETQYFGPGTRLLVL.

As regards this clone: This same CDR3 is encoded by further DNA sequences in the sample. This rearrangement joins TRBV18 to TRBJ1-1; D is unclear. The germline V gene has CDR1 KGHSH and CDR2 LQKENI. Trimming removed 6 bases from V and 3 bases from J, with 11 bases in between. The CDR3 has 13 residues. CDR3 sequence (DNA): TGTGCCAGCTCCCCCGGAGGAGACACTGAAGCTTTCTTT. It is translated as CASSPGGDTEAFF.

V and J are TRBV15 and TRBJ1-2, with 7 bases that match TRBD1. The CDR3 length is 15 residues. CDR1 and CDR2 from the germline V gene are LNHNV and YYDKDF (reference sequence). The V segment lost 4 bases and the J segment 4 bases; nucleotides outside the gene matches: 9. Written as DNA, the CDR3 is TGTGCCACCAGCATTAGACAGGGTGGAGCCTATGGCTACACCTTC. As protein: CATSIRQGGAYGYTF.